Listed below are T cell receptor beta chains from one sample, sequenced in a study of metastatic and nonmetastatic thyroid tumors. With MiXCR, TCRdb reprocessed the PCR reads. The sample comprises almost 35,000 clones, around 17% of which are singletons, and under 3.5% rests with the top ten. What was sequenced was blood. The receptors stem from a female donor with papillary thyroid cancer or a benign thyroid nodule (not recorded which). Some clones in this sample may be carry-over from other donors' samples. CDR3s include the opening cysteine and the closing phenylalanine or tryptophan.

CDR3: CASSKTPDSGEKLFF
V: TRBV6-1
J: TRBJ1-4

CDR3: CASRPSLAGAYEQYF
V: TRBV28
J: TRBJ2-7

CDR3: CASSLRSRVSYEQYF
V: TRBV13
J: TRBJ2-7

CDR3: CSANQATNEKLFF
V: TRBV20-1
J: TRBJ1-4

CDR3: CASSLGHRDPNADTQYF
V: TRBV5-1
J: TRBJ2-3

CDR3: CASSLRVRQGSLGTGNTIYF
V: TRBV5-1
J: TRBJ1-3

CDR3: CASSSTSGVYNEQFF
V: TRBV5-5
J: TRBJ2-1

CDR3: CASSYELAGGNEQFF
V: TRBV6-2/TRBV6-3
J: TRBJ2-1

CDR3: CSLEMVSYEQYF
V: TRBV20-1
J: TRBJ2-7

CDR3: CASSVDGFGNEQFF
V: TRBV9
J: TRBJ2-1

CDR3: CSAREDKYTEAFF
V: TRBV20-1
J: TRBJ1-1

CDR3: CASSPQGLAGQYF
V: TRBV18
J: TRBJ2-3

CDR3: CASSLTGLVNEQFF
V: TRBV7-3
J: TRBJ2-1

CDR3: CAIGGGEASRFF
V: TRBV7-9
J: TRBJ2-1

CDR3: CASSRQSGYEQYF
V: TRBV11-2
J: TRBJ2-7

CDR3: CASSYLGGSYEQYF
V: TRBV6-2/TRBV6-3
J: TRBJ2-7

CDR3: CASRSGTGATNEKLFF
V: TRBV27
J: TRBJ1-4